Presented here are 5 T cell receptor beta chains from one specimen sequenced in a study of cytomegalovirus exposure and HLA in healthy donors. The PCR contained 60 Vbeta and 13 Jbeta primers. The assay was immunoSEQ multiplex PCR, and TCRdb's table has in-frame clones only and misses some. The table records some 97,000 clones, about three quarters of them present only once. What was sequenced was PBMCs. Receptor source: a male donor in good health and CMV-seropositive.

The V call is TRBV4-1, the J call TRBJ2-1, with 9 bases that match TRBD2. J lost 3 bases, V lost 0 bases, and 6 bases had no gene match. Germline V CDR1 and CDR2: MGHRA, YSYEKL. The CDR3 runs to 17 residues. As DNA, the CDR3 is TGCGCCAGCAGCCAAGATCGCGAGCGGGGGGACTACAATGAGCAGTTCTTC. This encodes CASSQDRERGDYNEQFF.

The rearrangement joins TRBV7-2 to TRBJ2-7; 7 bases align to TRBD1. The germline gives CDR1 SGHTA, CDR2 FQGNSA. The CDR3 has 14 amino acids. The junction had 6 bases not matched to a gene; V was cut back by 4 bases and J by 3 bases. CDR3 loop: CASSSGTAIYEQYF. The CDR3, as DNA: TGTGCCAGCAGCTCTGGGACAGCAATCTACGAGCAGTACTTC.

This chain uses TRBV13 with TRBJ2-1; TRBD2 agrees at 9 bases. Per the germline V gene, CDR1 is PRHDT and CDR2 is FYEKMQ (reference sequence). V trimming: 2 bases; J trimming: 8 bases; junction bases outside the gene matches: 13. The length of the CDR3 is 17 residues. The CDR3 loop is CASSLLVAGGRRDEQFF. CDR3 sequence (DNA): TGTGCCAGCAGCTTACTTGTGGCGGGGGGGCGTCGGGATGAGCAGTTCTTC.

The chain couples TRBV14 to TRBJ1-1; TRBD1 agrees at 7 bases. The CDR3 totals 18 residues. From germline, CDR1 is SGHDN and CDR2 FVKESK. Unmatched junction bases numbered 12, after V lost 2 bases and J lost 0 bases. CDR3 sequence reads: CASSQSKGGRWMNTEAFF. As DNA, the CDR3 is TGTGCCAGCAGCCAATCGAAAGGGGGCCGTTGGATGAACACTGAAGCTTTCTTT.

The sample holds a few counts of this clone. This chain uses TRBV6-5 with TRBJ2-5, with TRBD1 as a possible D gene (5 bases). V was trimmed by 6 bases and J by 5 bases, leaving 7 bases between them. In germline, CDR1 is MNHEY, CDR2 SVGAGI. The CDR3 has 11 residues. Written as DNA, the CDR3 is TGTGCCAGCAGGAACAGGGAGACCCAGTACTTC. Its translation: CASRNRETQYF.